The 24 T cell receptor beta chains below all came from one sample that was sequenced in a study of glioma-infiltrating T cells. Using RNA template, CDR3s of TCR alpha and beta were amplified with iRepertoire arm-PCR. TCRdb ran MiXCR on the multiplex PCR reads and lists one entry per CDR3 protein. The sample has some 40,000 distinct CDR3 sequences, about a fifth seen once. The specimen sequenced was glioma tissue, nonneoplastic brain tissue, or PBMCs (not recorded which). These receptors were collected from a human donor with low-grade glioma or glioblastoma, undergoing nonglioma brain surgery, or in good health (not recorded which).

This clonotype was seen at least ten times. The CDR3 DNA sequence: TGTGCCAGTGTTGGACAGTCCAAAGGCTATGGCTACACCTTC. Encoded protein: CASVGQSKGYGYTF. The rearrangement joins TRBV19 to TRBJ1-2, with D maybe TRBD1 (6 bases). Trimming shortened V by 8 bases and J by 4 bases, and 17 bases separated the two germline ends. This CDR3 has 14 residues. Germline values: CDR1 LNHDA, CDR2 SQIVND (reference sequence).

V usage is TRBV11-2 and J usage is TRBJ2-1; TRBD1 matches at 10 bases. The germline CDR1 and CDR2 sequences are SGHAT and FQNNGV. The CDR3 contains 17 residues. Losses at the gene ends were 5 bases for V and 6 bases for J; bases not matched to a gene: 13. The chain's CDR3 is CASSLGQGTLVSNEQFF. The DNA of the CDR3 is TGTGCCAGCAGCCTGGGACAGGGGACCCTAGTAAGCAATGAGCAGTTCTTC.

Only a few counts were recorded for this clonotype. This chain joins TRBV19 and TRBJ2-3, with TRBD1 matching 10 bases. This CDR3 is built from 14 residues. After removal of 7 bases from V and 5 bases from J, the junction contained 6 bases not matched to a gene. In germline, CDR1 is LNHDA, CDR2 SQIVND (reference sequence). This CDR3 is CASKDRGAVDTQYF. The CDR3 DNA reads TGTGCCAGTAAGGACAGGGGGGCGGTAGATACGCAGTATTTT.

This clonotype has ten or more counts. This chain joins TRBV7-9 and TRBJ2-3; TRBD2 is a possible D gene (6 bases). Per germline, CDR1 SEHNR and CDR2 FQNEAQ (reference sequence). The CDR3 is 14 amino acids. V shed 2 bases and J shed 4 bases, with 10 bases lying between them. Here the CDR3 reads CASSLRGYADTQYF. In DNA form, the CDR3 reads TGTGCCAGCAGCTTACGGGGGTATGCAGATACGCAGTATTTT.

The chain joins TRBV27 to TRBJ2-5; D not resolved. V was shortened by 7 bases and J by 1 base, with 10 bases between the two germline ends. The germline V gene has CDR1 MNHEY and CDR2 SMNVEV (reference sequence). The CDR3 runs 13 residues. In DNA form, the CDR3 reads TGTGCCAGCACGACCGGCCTCCAAGAGACCCAGTACTTC. It codes for CASTTGLQETQYF.

Notes on this clonotype: A much more abundant neighbour one base away suggests this may be a read error. The chain carries TRBV12-3 or TRBV12-4 and TRBJ1-2, with TRBD1 matching 7 bases. This CDR3 is 14 amino acids long. The CDR3 protein is CASSSIQGHYGCTF. The CDR3 DNA sequence: TGTGCCAGCAGTTCTATACAGGGGCACTATGGCTGCACCTTC.

This clonotype was seen ten or more times. This chain uses TRBV19 with TRBJ2-1, with a possible D match to TRBD1 (5 bases). The germline V and J ends were trimmed by 0 bases and 4 bases, with 7 bases remaining between them. CDR1 is LNHDA, CDR2 SQIVND, per germline (reference sequence). CDR3 length: 14 residues. CDR3 bases: TGTGCCAGTAGTATAGACAGGGTTTACAATGAGCAGTTCTTC. This sequence encodes CASSIDRVYNEQFF. The full variable domain, rest sourced from reference TRBV19 and TRBJ2-1, is DGGITQSPKYLFRKEGQNVTLSCEQNLNHDAMYWYRQDPGQGLRLIYYSQIVNDFQKGDIAEGYSVSREKKESFPLTVTSAQKNPTAFYLCASSIDRVYNEQFFGPGTRLTVL.

Of note for this clonotype: Germline and junction disagree at one end, which may indicate a read error. The chain is built from TRBV4-1 and TRBJ2-5; a weak D match, TRBD1 (6 bases). The V gene's germline CDR1 is MGHRA and CDR2 YSYEKL. The CDR3 is made up of 15 amino acids. This chain's CDR3 is CASSRPRTGQETKYF. The CDR3 DNA reads TGCGCCAGCAGCCGTCCCAGGACGGGACAAGAGACCAAGTACTTC.

This clonotype came up many times. The chain has TRBV19 and TRBJ1-1; no reliable D call. The CDR3 runs 14 residues. Germline V gene sequence: CDR1 LNHDA, CDR2 SQIVND (reference sequence). V lost 3 bases, J lost 3 bases, and 11 bases lay in between. The CDR3 nucleotides are TGTGCCAGTAGTATCTCACAACGGGACACTGAAGCTTTCTTT. It codes for CASSISQRDTEAFF.

This clonotype was detected a few times. The chain couples TRBV4-1 to TRBJ1-1; D unresolved. Germline V gene data show CDR1 as MGHRA and CDR2 as YSYEKL. V was cut by 0 bases and J by 0 bases, with 8 bases left in between. This CDR3 spans 15 amino acids. In DNA form, the CDR3 reads TGCGCCAGCAGCCAAGAGGTATTCATGAACACTGAAGCTTTCTTT. This gives the protein CASSQEVFMNTEAFF.

This sequence joins TRBV6-4 and TRBJ2-3; 9 bases are shared with TRBD1. Germline lookup yields CDR1 MRHNA and CDR2 SNTAGT. CDR3 length: 16 residues. V dropped 0 bases and J dropped 1; count of bases not matched to a gene: 2. The CDR3 DNA sequence: TGTGCCAGCAGTGACTCCAGACAGGGGGGCACAGATACGCAGTATTTT. Translating gives CASSDSRQGGTDTQYF.

This clonotype has at least ten counts. This rearrangement joins TRBV2 to TRBJ1-1, with D maybe TRBD1 (6 bases). Trimming stripped 5 bases from V and 3 bases from J, with 10 bases between. CDR3 size: 13 residues. Germline CDR1 reads SNHLY; CDR2 reads FYNNEI. The CDR3 coding sequence is TGTGCCAGCAGTTTTGCAGGGGACACTGAAGCTTTCTTT. This translates into CASSFAGDTEAFF. Full variable domain (outside the CDR3, taken from reference TRBV2 and TRBJ1-1): EPEVTQTPSHQVTQMGQEVILRCVPISNHLYFYWYRQILGQKVEFLVSFYNNEISEKSEIFDDQFSVERPDGSNFTLKIRSTKLEDSAMYFCASSFAGDTEAFFGQGTRLTVV.

In regard to this clonotype: A read error may be the cause here, since a much bigger clone is one base away. CDR3 sequence (DNA): TGCAGCGCGACACTAGCGGGAGGGATGGATGAGCAGTTCTTC. Protein sequence: CSATLAGGMDEQFF. V and J are TRBV29-1 and TRBJ2-1; TRBD2 matches at 13 bases. The CDR3 covers 14 residues. Germline CDR1 and CDR2: SQVTM and ANQGSEA. Losses at the gene ends were 7 bases for V and 8 bases for J; bases not matched to a gene: 8.

CDR3 sequence: CASSLFFGVNTGELFF. The CDR3 region has the DNA TGTGCCAGCAGCTTATTTTTCGGTGTGAACACCGGGGAGCTGTTTTTT. V and J are TRBV11-2 and TRBJ2-2, with D hard to call. CDR1 and CDR2 from the germline V gene are SGHAT and FQNNGV. The V gene lost 2 bases and the J gene lost 1 base, with 11 bases spanning the gap. This CDR3 has 16 amino acids.

A word on this clonotype: A much larger clone sits a single nucleotide away, making a read error possible. The rearrangement joins TRBV4-1 to TRBJ2-4; D remains ambiguous. This CDR3 has 17 residues. Germline V gene lookup returns CDR1 MGHRA and CDR2 YSYEKL. CDR3 sequence (DNA): TGCGCCAGCAGGCAAGATCGCGTCGACCCCGCCAAAAACATTCAGTACTTC. Its translation is CASRQDRVDPAKNIQYF.

There are many counts of this clonotype. The chain's CDR3 is CASSFSENQPQHF. The CDR3 DNA follows: TGTGCCAGCAGCTTTTCGGAAAATCAGCCCCAGCATTTT. V is TRBV11-2 and J is TRBJ1-5, with unresolved D. The germline gives CDR1 SGHAT, CDR2 FQNNGV. V was shortened by 3 bases and J by 4 bases, with 7 bases between the two germline ends. CDR3 size: 13 residues.

J is TRBJ2-2 and V is TRBV7-2; D ambiguous. CDR3 length: 12 amino acids. The germline CDR1 and CDR2 sequences are SGHTA and FQGNSA. The CDR3 is CVSSENTGELFF. The CDR3 bases are TGTGTTAGCAGCGAAAACACCGGGGAGCTGTTTTTT.

This clonotype was picked up many times. V gene TRBV2 combines with J gene TRBJ1-1; D remains unclear. The CDR3 contains 14 residues. V was clipped by 5 bases and J by 1 base, with 11 bases between them. Germline CDR1 reads SNHLY; CDR2 reads FYNNEI. CDR3 loop: CASSSTGRNTEAFF. In nucleotides, the CDR3 is TGTGCCAGCAGTTCCACGGGGAGGAACACTGAAGCTTTCTTT.

This chain joins TRBV15 and TRBJ2-3; 12 nucleotides agree with TRBD2. The CDR3 has 19 residues. Germline trimming cut 2 bases from V and 5 bases from J; bases unmatched to any gene: 14. Germline CDR1 and CDR2: LNHNV and YYDKDF (reference sequence). This CDR3 is CATSRSMWASGGARDTQYF. The CDR3 DNA is TGTGCCACCAGCAGATCGATGTGGGCTAGCGGGGGGGCCCGAGATACGCAGTATTTT.

The chain employs TRBV28 and TRBJ1-4; the D gene is possibly TRBD1 (5 bases). The CDR3 spans 17 residues. The germline CDR1 and CDR2 sequences are MDHEN and SYDVKM. With 6 bases removed from V and 7 bases from J, the gap between germline ends came to 24 bases. As DNA, the CDR3 is TGTGCCAGCAGCAAAGGTACAGGTTCCTGTTTAGGTGAAAAACTGTTTTTT. Amino acid sequence: CASSKGTGSCLGEKLFF.

To note about this clonotype: The junction departs from germline at one end; a sequencing error may be responsible. The chain joins TRBV3-1 to TRBJ2-5, with unresolved D. CDR1 and CDR2 (germline): LGHDT, YNNKEL (reference sequence). The CDR3 consists of 14 residues. CDR3 sequence reads: CASSPDTVGETRYF. In nucleotides, the CDR3 is TGTGCCAGCAGCCCCGACACCGTTGGAGAGACCCGGTACTTC.

This clonotype was counted ten times or more. The chain combines TRBV28 with TRBJ2-1; 7 bases are shared with TRBD1. CDR3 length: 15 residues. The V gene end was trimmed by 8 bases and the J gene end by 2 bases; junction bases not matched to a gene: 9. CDR1 is MDHEN and CDR2 is SYDVKM in the germline V gene. The CDR3 DNA sequence: TGTGCCAGCTCGTTCCGGGACAGTACCTACAATGAGCAGTTCTTC. Its protein product is CASSFRDSTYNEQFF.

The chain employs TRBV29-1 and TRBJ2-7; weak D call: TRBD1 (6 bases). Germline assignment: CDR1 SQVTM and CDR2 ANQGSEA. Deletions cut 4 bases from V and 3 bases from J, with 13 bases between. The CDR3 covers 13 residues. The CDR3 DNA reads as TGCAGCGTTGTAATACAGGGAAACTACGAGCAGTACGTC. This gives the protein CSVVIQGNYEQYV.

This clonotype appeared many times. The chain carries TRBV6-1 and TRBJ2-3, with 7 bases that match TRBD1. The CDR3 is made up of 14 amino acids. Germline V gene data show CDR1 as MNHNS and CDR2 as SASEGT. The ends lost 4 bases at V and 4 bases at J; junction bases unmatched: 5. DNA for the CDR3: TGTGCCAGCAGTGGACAGGGTTTGGCAGATACGCAGTATTTT. It specifies CASSGQGLADTQYF.